Each of the 14 T cell receptor beta chains below was sequenced from the same sample in a study of cytomegalovirus exposure and HLA in healthy donors. PCR used 60 Vbeta primers and 13 Jbeta primers. Assay: immunoSEQ multiplex PCR; the TCRdb copy retains only in-frame clones and omits some. Found here are 35,000 to 45,000 clones, 55% to 75% of them singletons; the top ten hold 3.4%. The sequencing sample was made of PBMCs. Receptors were obtained from a woman aged 25-40 years in good health and CMV-seronegative.

In its sample, this clone was seen once. The chain employs TRBV5-1 and TRBJ1-5, with 10 bases fitting TRBD1. V shed 4 bases and J 6 bases; nucleotides not matched to a gene: 7. The CDR3 consists of 15 residues. Germline V gene data show CDR1 as SGHRS and CDR2 as YFSETQ. The CDR3 protein is CASSQGQGRGQPQHF. As DNA, the CDR3 is TGCGCCAGCAGCCAGGGACAGGGGAGGGGTCAGCCCCAGCATTTT.

This chain links TRBV6-5 with TRBJ2-7; TRBD1 is a possible D gene (6 bases). The V gene's germline CDR1 is MNHEY and CDR2 SVGAGI. With 2 bases removed from V and 2 bases from J, the gap between germline ends came to 10 bases. CDR3 length: 14 amino acids. The CDR3 sequence: CASSYGGTAYEQYF. In nucleotides, the CDR3 is TGTGCCAGCAGTTACGGGGGCACGGCCTACGAGCAGTACTTC.

This clone occurred a few times. The genes are TRBV30 and TRBJ1-2, with 8 bases identical to TRBD1. The V and J ends lost 7 bases and 7 bases, in that order; junction bases with no gene match: 5. This CDR3 has 11 amino acids. CDR1 and CDR2 from the germline V gene are GTSNPN and SVGIG (reference sequence). DNA of the CDR3: TGTGCCTTTCAGGGGGCTGGTGGCTACACCTTC. This encodes CAFQGAGGYTF.

V and J are TRBV5-4 and TRBJ2-5; TRBD1 might be the D (6 bases). The CDR3 spans 15 residues. V dropped 3 bases and J dropped 1 base, with 13 bases sitting between them. Germline V gives CDR1 SGHNT, CDR2 YYREEE (reference sequence). DNA of the CDR3: TGTGCCAGCAGCTATGCACAGGGTCCCCAAGAGACCCAGTACTTC. It yields the protein CASSYAQGPQETQYF.

The chain carries TRBV29-1 and TRBJ2-3; a possible D gene is TRBD1 (5 bases). The germline V gene encodes CDR1 SQVTM and CDR2 ANQGSEA. The ends were cut back, 5 bases at V and 1 base at J, with 10 bases in the middle. The CDR3 spans 13 residues. CDR3: CSVSLQGTDTQYF. For the CDR3, the DNA is TGCAGCGTTAGTCTACAGGGCACAGATACGCAGTATTTT.

This clone is labeled medium-sized. This CDR3 reads CASRKGASGGTNEQFF. The CDR3 DNA follows: TGTGCCAGTCGAAAAGGGGCTTCGGGAGGGACTAATGAGCAGTTCTTC. V gene TRBV19 combines with J gene TRBJ2-1; 8 nucleotides agree with TRBD2. CDR3 length: 16 amino acids. V lost 8 bases, J lost 7 bases, and 16 bases stayed unmatched. Germline V lookup: CDR1 LNHDA, CDR2 SQIVND (reference sequence).

This clone turned up a few times. The V and J genes are TRBV5-1 and TRBJ2-1, with D unclear. This CDR3 contains 14 residues. In germline, CDR1 is SGHRS, CDR2 YFSETQ. Trimming left V 0 bases short and J 5 bases short, with 9 bases between. CDR3 residues: CASSLGADNNEQFF. The CDR3 DNA follows: TGCGCCAGCAGCTTGGGGGCAGACAACAATGAGCAGTTCTTC.

A few counts support this clone. The chain links TRBV18 to TRBJ2-7; possible D gene TRBD1, 6 bases. The CDR3 consists of 13 residues. V lost 4 bases and J 2 bases, leaving 9 bases between the germline ends. Germline V gene sequence: CDR1 KGHSH, CDR2 LQKENI. Written as DNA, the CDR3 is TGTGCCAGCTCACACGGACAGACCTACGAGCAGTACTTC. Translated: CASSHGQTYEQYF.

This clone was seen a few times. An end of the junction differs from the germline gene, which may be a read error. The chain recombines TRBV19 with TRBJ1-5; D is possibly TRBD1 (6 bases). The CDR3 is 13 amino acids. Germline V gives CDR1 LNHDA, CDR2 SQIVND (reference sequence). The CDR3 DNA sequence: TGTGCCAGTAGTATTGGGGGCAACCAGCCCCAGCATTTT. This translates into CASSIGGNQPQHF.

The J gene is TRBJ1-1, the V gene TRBV9; D unresolved. Germline CDR1 is SGDLS and CDR2 is YYNGEE. Trimming stripped 0 bases from V and 0 bases from J, with 6 bases between. The CDR3 has 14 residues. The chain's CDR3 is CASSVGLMNTEAFF. Here the CDR3 DNA reads TGTGCCAGCAGCGTAGGACTGATGAACACTGAAGCTTTCTTT. Full variable domain (outside the CDR3, taken from reference TRBV9 and TRBJ1-1): DSGVTQTPKHLITATGQRVTLRCSPRSGDLSVYWYQQSLDQGLQFLIQYYNGEERAKGNILERFSAQQFPDLHSELNLSSLELGDSALYFCASSVGLMNTEAFFGQGTRLTVV.

This chain connects TRBV27 to TRBJ2-7; 7 bases are a match to TRBD1. The CDR3 extends over 13 amino acids. Germline V gene lookup returns CDR1 MNHEY and CDR2 SMNVEV (reference sequence). After removal of 6 bases from V and 3 bases from J, the junction contained 5 bases not matched to a gene. The CDR3 is CASSPGTDYEQYF. The CDR3 region has the DNA TGTGCCAGCAGCCCAGGGACAGACTACGAGCAGTACTTC.

J is TRBJ2-5 and V is TRBV7-2; 11 nucleotides match TRBD2. Germline-derived CDR1 and CDR2 are SGHTA and FQGNSA. V lost 7 bases, J lost 1 base, and 8 bases stayed unmatched. The CDR3 loop spans 16 amino acids. The CDR3 reads CASTLNLAGGQETQYF. DNA for the CDR3: TGTGCCAGCACCCTAAACCTAGCGGGGGGCCAAGAGACCCAGTACTTC.

The chain links TRBV6-6 to TRBJ1-1, with TRBD1 matching 9 bases. V was pared by 2 bases and J by 5 bases, with 3 bases of the junction left unmatched. The CDR3 loop spans 14 amino acids. Germline CDR1 MNHNY, CDR2 SVGAGI (reference sequence). The CDR3: CASSYPTGGTEAFF. The CDR3 nucleotides read TGTGCCAGCAGTTACCCGACAGGGGGTACTGAAGCTTTCTTT.

The chain recombines TRBV5-4 with TRBJ2-7; 12 bases are shared with TRBD2. Germline CDR1 SGHNT, CDR2 YYREEE (reference sequence). The length of the CDR3 is 16 residues. V lost 2 bases and J lost 6; bases outside the gene matches: 9. This chain's CDR3 is CASSLGLAGRTLEQYF. DNA for the CDR3: TGTGCCAGCAGCTTAGGACTAGCGGGGCGTACCCTCGAGCAGTACTTC.